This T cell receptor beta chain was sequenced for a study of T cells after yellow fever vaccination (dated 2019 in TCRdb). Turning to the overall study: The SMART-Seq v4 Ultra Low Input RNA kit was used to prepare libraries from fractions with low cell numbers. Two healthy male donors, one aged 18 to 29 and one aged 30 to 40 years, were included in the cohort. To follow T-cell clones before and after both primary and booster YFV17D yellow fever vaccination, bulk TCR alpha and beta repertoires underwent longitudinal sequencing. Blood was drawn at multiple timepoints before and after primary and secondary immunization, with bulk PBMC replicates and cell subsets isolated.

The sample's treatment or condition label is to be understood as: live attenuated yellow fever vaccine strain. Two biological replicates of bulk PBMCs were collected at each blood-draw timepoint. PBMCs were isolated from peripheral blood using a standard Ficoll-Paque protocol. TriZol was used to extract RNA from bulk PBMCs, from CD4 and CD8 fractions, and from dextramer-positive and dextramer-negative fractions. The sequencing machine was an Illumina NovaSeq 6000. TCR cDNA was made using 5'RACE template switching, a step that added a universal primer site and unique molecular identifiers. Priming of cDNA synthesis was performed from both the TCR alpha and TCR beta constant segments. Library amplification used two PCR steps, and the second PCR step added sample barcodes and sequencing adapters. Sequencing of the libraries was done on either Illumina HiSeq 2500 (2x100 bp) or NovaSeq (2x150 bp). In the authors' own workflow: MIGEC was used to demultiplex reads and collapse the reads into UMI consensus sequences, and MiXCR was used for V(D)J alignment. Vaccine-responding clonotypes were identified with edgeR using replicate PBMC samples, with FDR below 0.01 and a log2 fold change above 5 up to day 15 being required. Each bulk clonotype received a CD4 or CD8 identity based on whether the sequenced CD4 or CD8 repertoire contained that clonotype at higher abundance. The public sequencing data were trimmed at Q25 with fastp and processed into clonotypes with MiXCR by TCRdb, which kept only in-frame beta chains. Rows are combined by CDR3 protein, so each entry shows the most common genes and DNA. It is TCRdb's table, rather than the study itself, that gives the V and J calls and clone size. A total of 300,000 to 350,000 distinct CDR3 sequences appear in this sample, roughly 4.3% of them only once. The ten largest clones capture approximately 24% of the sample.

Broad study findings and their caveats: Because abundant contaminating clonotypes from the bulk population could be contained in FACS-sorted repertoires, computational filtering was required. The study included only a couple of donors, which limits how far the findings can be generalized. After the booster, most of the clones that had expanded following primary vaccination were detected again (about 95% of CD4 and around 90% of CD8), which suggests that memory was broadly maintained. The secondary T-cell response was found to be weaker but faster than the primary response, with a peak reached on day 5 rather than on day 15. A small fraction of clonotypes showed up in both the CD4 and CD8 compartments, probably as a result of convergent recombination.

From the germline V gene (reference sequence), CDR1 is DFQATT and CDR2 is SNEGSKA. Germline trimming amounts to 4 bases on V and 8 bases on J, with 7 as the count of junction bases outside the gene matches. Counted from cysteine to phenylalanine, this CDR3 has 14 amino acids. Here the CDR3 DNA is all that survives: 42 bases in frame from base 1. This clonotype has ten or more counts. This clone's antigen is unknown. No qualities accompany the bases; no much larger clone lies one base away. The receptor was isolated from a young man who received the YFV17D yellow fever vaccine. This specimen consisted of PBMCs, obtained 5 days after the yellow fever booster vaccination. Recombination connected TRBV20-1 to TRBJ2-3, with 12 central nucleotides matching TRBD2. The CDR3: CSATRLAGEGTQYF. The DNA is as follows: TGCAGTGCTACAAGACTAGCGGGGGAAGGTACGCAGTATTTT.